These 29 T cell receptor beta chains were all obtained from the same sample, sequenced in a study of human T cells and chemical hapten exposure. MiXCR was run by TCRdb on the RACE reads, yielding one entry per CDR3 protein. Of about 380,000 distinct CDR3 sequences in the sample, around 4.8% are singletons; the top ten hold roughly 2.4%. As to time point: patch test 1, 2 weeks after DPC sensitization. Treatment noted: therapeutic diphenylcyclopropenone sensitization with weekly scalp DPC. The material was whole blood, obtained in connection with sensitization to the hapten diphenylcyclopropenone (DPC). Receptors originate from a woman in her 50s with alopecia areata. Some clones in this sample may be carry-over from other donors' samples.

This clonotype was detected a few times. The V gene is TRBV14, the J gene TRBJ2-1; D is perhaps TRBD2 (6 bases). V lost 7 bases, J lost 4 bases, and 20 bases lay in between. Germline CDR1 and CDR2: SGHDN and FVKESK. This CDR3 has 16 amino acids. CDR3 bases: TGTGCCAGCACTCCCATCCGGGGGTCGGGGTACAATGAGCAGTTCTTC. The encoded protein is CASTPIRGSGYNEQFF.

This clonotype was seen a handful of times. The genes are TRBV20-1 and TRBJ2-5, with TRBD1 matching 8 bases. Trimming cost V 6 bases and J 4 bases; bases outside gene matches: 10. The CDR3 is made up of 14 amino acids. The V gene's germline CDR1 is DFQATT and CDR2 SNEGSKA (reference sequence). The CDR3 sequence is CSATLPTGVETQYF. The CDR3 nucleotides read TGCAGTGCCACCCTCCCGACAGGGGTAGAGACCCAGTACTTC.

The CDR3: CASSRIGELKNIQYF. The CDR3 DNA is TGTGCCAGCAGCCGTATTGGGGAGCTCAAAAACATTCAGTACTTC. The rearrangement links TRBV7-9 to TRBJ2-4, with D perhaps TRBD2 (5 bases). CDR1 and CDR2 (germline): SEHNR, FQNEAQ (reference sequence). The CDR3 covers 15 residues. V lost 5 bases to trimming and J lost 3 bases, with 14 bases between them.

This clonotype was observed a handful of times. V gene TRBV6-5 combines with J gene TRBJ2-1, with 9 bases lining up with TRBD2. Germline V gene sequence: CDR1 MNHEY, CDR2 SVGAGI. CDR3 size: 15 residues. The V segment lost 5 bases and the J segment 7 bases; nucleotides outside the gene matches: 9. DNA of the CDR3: TGTGCCAGCAGTCCGGCGGGGGGGCAAGATAATGAGCAGTTCTTC. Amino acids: CASSPAGGQDNEQFF.

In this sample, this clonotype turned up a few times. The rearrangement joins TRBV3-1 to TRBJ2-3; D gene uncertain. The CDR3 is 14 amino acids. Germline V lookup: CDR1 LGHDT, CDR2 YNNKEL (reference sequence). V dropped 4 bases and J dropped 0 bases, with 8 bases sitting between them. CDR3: CASSPSHSTDTQYF. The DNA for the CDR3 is TGTGCCAGCAGCCCATCTCATAGCACAGATACGCAGTATTTT.

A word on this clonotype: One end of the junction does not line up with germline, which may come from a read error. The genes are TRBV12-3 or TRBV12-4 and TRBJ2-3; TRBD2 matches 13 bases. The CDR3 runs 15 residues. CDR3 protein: CASSLGGLAGITQYF. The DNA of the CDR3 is TGTGCCAGCAGCTTAGGGGGACTAGCGGGAATTACGCAGTATTTT.

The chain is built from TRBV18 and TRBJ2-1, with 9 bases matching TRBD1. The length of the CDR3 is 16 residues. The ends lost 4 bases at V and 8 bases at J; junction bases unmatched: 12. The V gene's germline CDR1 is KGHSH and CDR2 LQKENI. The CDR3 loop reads CASSLLGTGGEDEQFF. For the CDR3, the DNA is TGTGCCAGCTCACTACTAGGCACAGGGGGCGAGGATGAGCAGTTCTTC.

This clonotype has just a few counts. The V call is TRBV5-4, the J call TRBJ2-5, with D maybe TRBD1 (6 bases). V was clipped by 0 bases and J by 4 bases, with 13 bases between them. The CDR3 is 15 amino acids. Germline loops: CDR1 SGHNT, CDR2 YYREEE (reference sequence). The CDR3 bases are TGTGCCAGCAGCTTGGTCGGCAGGGGCGGAGAGACCCAGTACTTC. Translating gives CASSLVGRGGETQYF.

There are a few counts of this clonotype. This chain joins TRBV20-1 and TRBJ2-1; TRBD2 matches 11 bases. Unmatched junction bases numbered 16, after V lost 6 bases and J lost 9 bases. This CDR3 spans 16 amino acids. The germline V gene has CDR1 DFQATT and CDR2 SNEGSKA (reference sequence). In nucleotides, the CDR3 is TGCAGTGCCGCTAGCCCGACGGGGACTAGCGGTAGTGAGCAGTTCTTC. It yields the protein CSAASPTGTSGSEQFF.

The CDR3 nucleotides read TGTGCCAGCAGACCGGCAGGGACGCAGTCCTACAATGAGCAGTTCTTC. Amino acid sequence: CASRPAGTQSYNEQFF. This chain connects TRBV9 to TRBJ2-1; D may correspond to TRBD1 or TRBD2 (5 bases each). V lost 5 bases, J lost 1 base, and 16 bases lay in between. The CDR3 spans 16 residues. The germline V gene encodes CDR1 SGDLS and CDR2 YYNGEE.

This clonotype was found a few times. The CDR3 DNA reads as TGCGCCAGCAGCCAAGAGGCTGATGCGGACTATGGCTACACCTTC. This translates into CASSQEADADYGYTF. The V gene is TRBV4-1, the J gene TRBJ1-2, with D hard to call. V shed 0 bases and J shed 3 bases, with 11 bases lying between them. The CDR3 consists of 15 residues. Germline values: CDR1 MGHRA, CDR2 YSYEKL.

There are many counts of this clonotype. The CDR3 bases are TGTGCCAGCAGTGAATGGGCCCATCGGAGTGGCTACACCTTC. Amino acid sequence: CASSEWAHRSGYTF. This chain connects TRBV6-1 to TRBJ1-2; D is unresolved. The CDR3 totals 14 residues. Looked up from germline, CDR1 is MNHNS and CDR2 is SASEGT. V shed 2 bases and J shed 7 bases, with 14 bases lying between them.

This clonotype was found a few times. CDR3 amino acids: CATSDLPGQGTDTQYF. DNA of the CDR3: TGTGCCACCAGTGATTTGCCGGGACAGGGGACAGATACGCAGTATTTT. J is TRBJ2-3 and V is TRBV24-1; the match to TRBD1 covers 10 bases. Trimming at V came to 0 bases and at J to 3 bases, leaving 2 bases not matched to a gene. The CDR3 consists of 16 residues. Per germline, CDR1 KGHDR and CDR2 SFDVKD.

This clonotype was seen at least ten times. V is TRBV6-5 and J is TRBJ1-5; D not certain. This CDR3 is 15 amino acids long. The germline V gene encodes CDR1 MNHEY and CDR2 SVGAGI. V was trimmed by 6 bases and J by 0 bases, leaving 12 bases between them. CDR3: CASRVGYFSNQPQHF. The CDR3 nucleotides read TGTGCCAGCAGGGTGGGGTATTTTAGCAATCAGCCCCAGCATTTT.

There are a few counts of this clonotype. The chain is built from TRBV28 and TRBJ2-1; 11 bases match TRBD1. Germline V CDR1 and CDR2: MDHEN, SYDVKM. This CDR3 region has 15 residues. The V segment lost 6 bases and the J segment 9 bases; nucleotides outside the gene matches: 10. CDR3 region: CASSQEGQGGGEQFF. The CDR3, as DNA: TGTGCCAGCAGCCAAGAGGGACAGGGGGGCGGTGAGCAGTTCTTC.

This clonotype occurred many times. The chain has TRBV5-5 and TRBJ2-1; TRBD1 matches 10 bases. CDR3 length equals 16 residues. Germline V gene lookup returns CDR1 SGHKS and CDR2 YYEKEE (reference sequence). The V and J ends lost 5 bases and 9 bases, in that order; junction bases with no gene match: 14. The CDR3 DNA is TGTGCCAGCAGGAATCCCGGGACAGGGGACGGTGGTGAGCAGTTCTTC. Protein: CASRNPGTGDGGEQFF.

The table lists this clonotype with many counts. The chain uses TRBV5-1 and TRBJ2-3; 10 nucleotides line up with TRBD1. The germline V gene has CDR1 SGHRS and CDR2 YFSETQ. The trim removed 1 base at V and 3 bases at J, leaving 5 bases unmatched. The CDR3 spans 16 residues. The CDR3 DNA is TGCGCCAGCAGCTTGTTCGACAGGGGGCTGACAGATACGCAGTATTTT. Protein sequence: CASSLFDRGLTDTQYF.

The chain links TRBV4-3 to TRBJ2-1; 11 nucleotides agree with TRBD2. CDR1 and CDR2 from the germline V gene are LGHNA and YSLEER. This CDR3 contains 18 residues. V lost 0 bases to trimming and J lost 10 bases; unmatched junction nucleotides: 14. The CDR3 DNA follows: TGCGCCAGCAGCCAAGATGCCCCCGGAGTAGCGGGAGGGGGAGAGCAGTTCTTC. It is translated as CASSQDAPGVAGGGEQFF.

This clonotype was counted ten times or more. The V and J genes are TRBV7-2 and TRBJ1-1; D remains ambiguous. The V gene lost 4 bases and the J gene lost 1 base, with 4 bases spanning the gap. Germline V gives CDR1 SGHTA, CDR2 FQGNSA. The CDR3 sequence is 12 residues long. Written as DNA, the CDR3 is TGTGCCAGCAGCTCCCCGAACACTGAAGCTTTCTTT. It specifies CASSSPNTEAFF.

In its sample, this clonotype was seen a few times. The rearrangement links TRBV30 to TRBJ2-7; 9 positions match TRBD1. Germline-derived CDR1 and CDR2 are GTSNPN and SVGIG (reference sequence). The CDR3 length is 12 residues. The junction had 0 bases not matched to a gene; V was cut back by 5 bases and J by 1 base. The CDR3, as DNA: TGTGCCTGGGACAGGGGGTCCTACGAGCAGTACTTC. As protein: CAWDRGSYEQYF.

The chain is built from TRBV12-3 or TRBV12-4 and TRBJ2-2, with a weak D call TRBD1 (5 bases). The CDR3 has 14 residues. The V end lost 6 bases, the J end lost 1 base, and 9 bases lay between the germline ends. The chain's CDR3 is CASRIRENTGELFF. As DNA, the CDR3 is TGTGCCAGCAGGATCAGGGAGAACACCGGGGAGCTGTTTTTT.

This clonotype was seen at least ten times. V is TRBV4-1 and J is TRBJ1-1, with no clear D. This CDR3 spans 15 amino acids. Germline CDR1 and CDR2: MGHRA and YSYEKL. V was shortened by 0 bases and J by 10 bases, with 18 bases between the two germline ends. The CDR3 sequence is CASSQDLTFVIGAFF. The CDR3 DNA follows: TGCGCCAGCAGCCAAGATCTGACTTTCGTGATCGGAGCTTTCTTT.

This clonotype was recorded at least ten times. The CDR3 DNA reads TGCAGCGTCCTGACTAGCGGGGGGGCCCTAGGAGATACGCAGTATTTT. It translates to CSVLTSGGALGDTQYF. This rearrangement joins TRBV29-1 to TRBJ2-3; 14 positions agree with TRBD2. The CDR3 runs to 16 residues. Germline CDR1 reads SQVTM; CDR2 reads ANQGSEA. V trimming: 6 bases; J trimming: 5 bases; junction bases outside the gene matches: 10.

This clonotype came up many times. In DNA, the CDR3 is TGTGCCAGCACCATCTACCCAGATGAGCAGTTCTTC. Translating gives CASTIYPDEQFF. V usage is TRBV12-3 or TRBV12-4 and J usage is TRBJ2-1; D is unclear. Trimming took off 7 bases at V and 8 bases at J, with 12 bases between the two ends. CDR3 size: 12 residues.

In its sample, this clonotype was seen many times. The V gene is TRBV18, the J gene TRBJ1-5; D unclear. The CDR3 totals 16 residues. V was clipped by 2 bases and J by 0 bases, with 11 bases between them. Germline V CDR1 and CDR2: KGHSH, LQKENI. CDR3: CASSPNEVYSNQPQHF. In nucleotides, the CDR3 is TGTGCCAGCTCACCAAATGAGGTTTATAGCAATCAGCCCCAGCATTTT.

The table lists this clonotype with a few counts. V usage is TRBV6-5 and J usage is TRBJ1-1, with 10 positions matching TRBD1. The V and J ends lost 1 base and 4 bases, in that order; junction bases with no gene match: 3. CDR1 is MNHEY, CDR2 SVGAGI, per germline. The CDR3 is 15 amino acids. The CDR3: CASSYFGTGVTEAFF. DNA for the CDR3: TGTGCCAGCAGTTACTTCGGGACAGGGGTCACTGAAGCTTTCTTT.

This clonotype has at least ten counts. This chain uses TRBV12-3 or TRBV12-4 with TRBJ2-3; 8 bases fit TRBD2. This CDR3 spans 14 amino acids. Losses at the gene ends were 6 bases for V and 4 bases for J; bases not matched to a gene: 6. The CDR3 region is CASSYSGTPDTQYF. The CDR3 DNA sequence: TGTGCCAGCAGCTATAGCGGGACCCCAGATACGCAGTATTTT.

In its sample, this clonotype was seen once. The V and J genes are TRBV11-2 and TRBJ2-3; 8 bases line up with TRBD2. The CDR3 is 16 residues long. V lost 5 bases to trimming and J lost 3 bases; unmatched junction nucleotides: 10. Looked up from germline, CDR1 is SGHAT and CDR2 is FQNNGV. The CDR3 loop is CASSGGLASGTDTQYF. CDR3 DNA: TGTGCCAGCAGCGGCGGACTAGCATCGGGTACAGATACGCAGTATTTT.

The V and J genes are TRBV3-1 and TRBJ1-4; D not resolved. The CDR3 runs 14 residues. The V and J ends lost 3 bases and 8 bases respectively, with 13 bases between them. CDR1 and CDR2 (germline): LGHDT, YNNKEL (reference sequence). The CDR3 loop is CASSQGPKREKLFF. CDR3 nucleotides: TGTGCCAGCAGCCAGGGCCCCAAACGGGAAAAACTGTTTTTT.